The subject of this entry is one T cell receptor beta chain. Its antigen is currently unknown. The entry originates in a study of human T cells and chemical hapten exposure. Study outcomes and limitations: In comparison with controls, expanded TCRs gave rise to a significantly larger number of large CDR3 similarity clusters.

Time point specified: patch test 1, 2 weeks after DPC sensitization. Documented treatment: therapeutic diphenylcyclopropenone sensitization with weekly scalp DPC. TCRdb re-derived calls from the RACE reads in MiXCR, one entry per CDR3 protein. Of under 450,000 distinct CDR3 sequences listed, around 4.8% were seen once; the top ten hold around 2.3%. Trimming took 3 bases from V and 10 from J, leaving 9 bases between them. The CDR3 has 11 amino acids. The starting material was whole blood, obtained in connection with sensitization to the hapten diphenylcyclopropenone (DPC). This clonotype was obtained from a woman aged 50 to 60 with alopecia areata. Some clones in this sample may be carry-over from other donors' samples. The gene calls are TRBV12-3 or TRBV12-4 and TRBJ1-1; D not certain. CDR3 in amino acids: CASSFGSSAFF. The CDR3, as DNA: TGTGCCAGCAGTTTTGGTTCTTCAGCTTTCTTT.